These T cell receptor beta chains were read from a single sample in a study of tumor-infiltrating lymphocytes in primary liver carcinoma. TCRdb re-called the multiplex PCR reads with MiXCR, one entry per CDR3 protein. The table shows about 120,000 distinct CDR3 sequences, with roughly 75% occurring only once. Input material: tumor-adjacent normal liver tissue. The receptors here all came from a woman aged 60-70 years with primary liver carcinoma and hepatitis B virus infection. Each CDR3 is given with its conserved first and last residue. The order of the fields is J gene, D gene, V gene, clone size, CDR3 DNA, CDR3 protein. A D gene is named only where the DNA matches it firmly. Only part of the rows carry a size: once, few, many, or a class if the clone is expanded.

>TRBJ1-6|NA|TRBV11-2|NA
TGTGCCAGCAGCTTAGAGTCGGGGCAGTATTCACCCCTCCACTTT
CASSLESGQYSPLHF
>TRBJ2-5|NA|TRBV28|NA
TGTGTCAGTCGTCAAGAGACCCAGTACTTC
CVSRQETQYF
>TRBJ1-1|NA|TRBV28|few
TGTGCCAGCAGTTTTATGGGGGGAACGACTGAAGCTTTCTTT
CASSFMGGTTEAFF
>TRBJ1-6|TRBD1|TRBV4-1|many
TGCGCCAGCAGCCAAGAGGGCACCGGGACAGATTCACCCCTCCACTTT
CASSQEGTGTDSPLHF
>TRBJ1-4|NA|TRBV11-3|medium-sized
TGTGCCAGCAGCCCAGGCCGGGCCCCGGGTGAAAAACTGTTTTTT
CASSPGRAPGEKLFF
>TRBJ2-5|TRBD1|TRBV29-1|NA
TGTAGCGTTGGGGACAGACGAGAGACCCAGTACTTC
CSVGDRRETQYF
>TRBJ2-7|NA|TRBV7-9|NA
TGTGCCAGCAGCTGGGGACGGGCTAACGAGCAGTACTTC
CASSWGRANEQYF
>TRBJ1-5|NA|TRBV7-8|NA
TGTGCCAGCAGCTTCATGGCAGGGAAGAGCAATCAGCCCCAGCAGTTT
CASSFMAGKSNQPQQF
>TRBJ1-1|TRBD1|TRBV4-1|NA
TGCGCCAGCAGCCTTCCCCTGGGACAGGGGCGACTGAACACTGAAGCTTTCTTT
CASSLPLGQGRLNTEAFF
>TRBJ2-1|TRBD1|TRBV4-1|few
TGCGCCGGCAGCCTCACACAGGGGGCTGGGGTATACAGTGAGCAGTCCTTC
CAGSLTQGAGVYSEQSF
>TRBJ2-7|TRBD2|TRBV30|many
TGTGCCTGGAGTGTGAGGAAGGCTAGCGGGGCCTACGAGCAGTACTTC
CAWSVRKASGAYEQYF
>TRBJ2-3|NA|TRBV28|many
TGTGCCAGCAGAACGGGACTCTTTGTAGATACGCAGTATTTT
CASRTGLFVDTQYF
>TRBJ2-2|TRBD2|TRBV11-3|NA
TGTGTCACCTCAGCGGGAGACACCGGGGAGCTGCTTTTT
CVTSAGDTGELLF
>TRBJ1-5|NA|TRBV29-1|NA
TGCTGCGTCTTAGTTTCTGGAGGTCAGCCCCAGCATTTT
CCVLVSGGQPQHF
>TRBJ2-7|NA|TRBV6-5|NA
TGTGCCACCAGTTCCAATACCGGGACACCAGCTATGGAGCAGTATTTC
CATSSNTGTPAMEQYF
>TRBJ1-2|TRBD1|TRBV6-5|NA
TGTACCAGCAGTTACTCAGGGGGCTATGGCTATACCTTC
CTSSYSGGYGYTF
>TRBJ1-3|TRBD1|TRBV11-2|NA
TGTGCCAGCAGCTCGCGCCTGGACAGGGGAGCGTATTCTGGAAACACCATATATTTT
CASSSRLDRGAYSGNTIYF
>TRBJ2-1|NA|TRBV29-1|NA
TGCAGCGTTGACCTGGAAGGTAGGGGAAGTAAGCAGTTCTTC
CSVDLEGRGSKQFF
>TRBJ2-1|TRBD2|TRBV6-1|NA
TGTGCCAGTTCAGACCCTAGCGGCAGAGCTTACGATGAGCAGTTCTTC
CASSDPSGRAYDEQFF